This T cell receptor (beta chain) appears in the sequencing data of a study of cytomegalovirus exposure and HLA in healthy donors. Germline CDR1 is SNHLY and CDR2 is FYNNEI. J was trimmed by 10 bases and V by 5 bases; bases with no gene match: 1. CDR3 length equals 11 residues. Researchers ran the PCR with 60 Vbeta and 13 Jbeta primers. Method: immunoSEQ multiplex PCR; TCRdb's copy keeps in-frame clones and lacks some. The sample has 130,000 to 150,000 clones, around 80% seen once. Sequencing was carried out using PBMCs. The receptor's source is a man aged 25 to 45 in good health and CMV-seronegative. The chain couples TRBV2 to TRBJ2-1; TRBD1 agrees at 8 bases. Here the CDR3 DNA reads TGTGCCAGCAGTACAGGGGGGGAGCAGTTCTTC. Residues: CASSTGGEQFF.